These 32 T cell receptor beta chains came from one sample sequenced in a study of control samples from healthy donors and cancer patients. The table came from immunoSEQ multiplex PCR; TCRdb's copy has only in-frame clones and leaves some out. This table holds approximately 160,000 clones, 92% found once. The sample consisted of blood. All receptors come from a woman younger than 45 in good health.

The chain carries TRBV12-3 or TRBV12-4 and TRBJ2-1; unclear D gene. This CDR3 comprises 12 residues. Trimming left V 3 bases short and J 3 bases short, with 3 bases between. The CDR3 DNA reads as TGTGCCAGCAGTTTGGTCTACAATGAGCAGTTCTTC. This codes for CASSLVYNEQFF.

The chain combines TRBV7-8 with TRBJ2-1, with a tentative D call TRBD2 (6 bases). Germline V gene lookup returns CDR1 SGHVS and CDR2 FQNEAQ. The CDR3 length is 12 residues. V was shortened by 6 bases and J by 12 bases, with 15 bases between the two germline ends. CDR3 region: CASSYAGEAQFF. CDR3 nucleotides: TGTGCCAGCAGTTACGCTGGGGAGGCGCAGTTCTTC.

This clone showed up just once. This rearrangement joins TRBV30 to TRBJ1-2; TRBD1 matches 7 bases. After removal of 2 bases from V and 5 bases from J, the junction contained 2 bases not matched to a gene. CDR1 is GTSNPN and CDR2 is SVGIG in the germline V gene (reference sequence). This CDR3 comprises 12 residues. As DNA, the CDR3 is TGTGCCTGGAGTCTGGGACAGTATGGCTACACCTTC. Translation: CAWSLGQYGYTF.

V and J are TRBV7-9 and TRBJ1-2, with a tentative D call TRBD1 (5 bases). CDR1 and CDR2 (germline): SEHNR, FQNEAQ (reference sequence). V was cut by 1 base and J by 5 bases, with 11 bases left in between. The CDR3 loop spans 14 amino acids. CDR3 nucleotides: TGTGCCAGCAGCTTAGGGCCAGGGAGTTATGGCTACACCTTC. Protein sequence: CASSLGPGSYGYTF.

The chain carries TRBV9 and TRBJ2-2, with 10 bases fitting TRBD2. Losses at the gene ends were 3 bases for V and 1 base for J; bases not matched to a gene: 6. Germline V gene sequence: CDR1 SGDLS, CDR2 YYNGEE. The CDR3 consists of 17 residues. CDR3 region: CASSARLAGLNTGELFF. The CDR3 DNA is TGTGCCAGCAGCGCCCGACTAGCGGGCCTGAACACCGGGGAGCTGTTTTTT.

The CDR3 DNA reads TGTGCCAGCAGATTTGGTAGCAATCAGCCCCAGCATTTT. Protein product: CASRFGSNQPQHF. The gene calls are TRBV27 and TRBJ1-5, with D uncertain. Germline CDR1 MNHEY, CDR2 SMNVEV (reference sequence). The CDR3 is 13 residues long. V gave up 6 bases and J gave up 0 bases, with 6 bases separating them.

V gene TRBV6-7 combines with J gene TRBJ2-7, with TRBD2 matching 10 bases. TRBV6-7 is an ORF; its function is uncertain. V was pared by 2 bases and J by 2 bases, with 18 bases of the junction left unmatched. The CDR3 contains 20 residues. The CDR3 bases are TGTGCCAGCAGTTACCCGGGAGCGAAGGGGACTAGCGAGCCGACCTACGAGCAGTACTTC. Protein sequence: CASSYPGAKGTSEPTYEQYF.

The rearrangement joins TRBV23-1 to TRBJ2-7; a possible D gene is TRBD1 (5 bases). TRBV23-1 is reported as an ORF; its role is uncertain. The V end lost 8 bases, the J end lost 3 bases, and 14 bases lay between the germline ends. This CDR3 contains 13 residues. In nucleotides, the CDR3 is TGCGCCAGCCCCGACTCAGGGTTCTACGAGCAGTACTTC. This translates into CASPDSGFYEQYF.

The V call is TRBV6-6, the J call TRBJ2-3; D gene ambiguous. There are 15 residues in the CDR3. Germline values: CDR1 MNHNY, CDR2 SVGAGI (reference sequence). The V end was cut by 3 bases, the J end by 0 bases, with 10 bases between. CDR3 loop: CASSYLPISTDTQYF. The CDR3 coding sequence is TGTGCCAGCAGTTATCTGCCGATCAGCACAGATACGCAGTATTTT.

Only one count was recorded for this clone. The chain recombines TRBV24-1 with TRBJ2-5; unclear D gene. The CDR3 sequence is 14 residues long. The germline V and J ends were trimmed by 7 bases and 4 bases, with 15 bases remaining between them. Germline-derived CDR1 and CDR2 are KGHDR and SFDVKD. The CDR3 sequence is CATSTEGPGETQYF. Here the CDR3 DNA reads TGTGCCACCAGCACAGAAGGTCCTGGAGAGACCCAGTACTTC.

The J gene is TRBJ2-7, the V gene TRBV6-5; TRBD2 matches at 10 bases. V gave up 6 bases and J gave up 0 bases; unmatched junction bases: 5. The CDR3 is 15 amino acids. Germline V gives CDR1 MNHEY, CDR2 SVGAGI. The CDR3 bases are TGTGCCAGCAGACCCGGACTAGCGGACTCCTACGAGCAGTACTTC. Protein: CASRPGLADSYEQYF.

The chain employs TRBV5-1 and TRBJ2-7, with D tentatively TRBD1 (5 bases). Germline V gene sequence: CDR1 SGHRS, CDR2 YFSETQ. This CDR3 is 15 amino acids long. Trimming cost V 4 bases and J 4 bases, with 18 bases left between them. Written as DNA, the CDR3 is TGCGCCAGCAGCCCACCCGAGCAGGGTGGGTACGAGCAGTACTTC. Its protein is CASSPPEQGGYEQYF.

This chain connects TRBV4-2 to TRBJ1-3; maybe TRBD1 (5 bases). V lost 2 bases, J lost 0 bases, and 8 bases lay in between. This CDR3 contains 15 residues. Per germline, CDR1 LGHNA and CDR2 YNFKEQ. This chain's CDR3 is CASSQHQGSGNTIYF. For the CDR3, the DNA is TGTGCCAGCAGCCAACACCAGGGCTCTGGAAACACCATATATTTT.

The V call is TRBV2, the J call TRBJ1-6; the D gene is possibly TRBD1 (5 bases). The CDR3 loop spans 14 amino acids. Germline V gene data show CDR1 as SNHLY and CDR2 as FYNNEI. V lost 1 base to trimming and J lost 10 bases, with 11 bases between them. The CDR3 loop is CASSEEQVYSPLHF. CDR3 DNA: TGTGCCAGCAGTGAAGAACAGGTCTACTCACCCCTCCACTTT.

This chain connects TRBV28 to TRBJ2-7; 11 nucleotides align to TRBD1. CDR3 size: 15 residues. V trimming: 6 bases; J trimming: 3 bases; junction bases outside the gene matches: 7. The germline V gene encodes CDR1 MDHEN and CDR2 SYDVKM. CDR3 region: CASRRGTGGIYEQYF. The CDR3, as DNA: TGTGCCAGCAGACGAGGGACAGGGGGAATCTACGAGCAGTACTTC.

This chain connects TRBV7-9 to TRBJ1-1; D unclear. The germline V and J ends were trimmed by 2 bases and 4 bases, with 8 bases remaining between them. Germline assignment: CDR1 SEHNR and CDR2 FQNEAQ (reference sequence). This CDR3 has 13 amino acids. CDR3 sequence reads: CASSLPSSTEAFF. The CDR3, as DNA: TGTGCCAGCAGCTTACCGTCAAGCACTGAAGCTTTCTTT.

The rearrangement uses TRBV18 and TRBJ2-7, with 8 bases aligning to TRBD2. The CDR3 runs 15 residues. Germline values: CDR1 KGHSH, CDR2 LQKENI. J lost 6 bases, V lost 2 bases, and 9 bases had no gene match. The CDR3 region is CASSPRTSGSGEQYF. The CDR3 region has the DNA TGTGCCAGCTCACCAAGGACCAGCGGGAGTGGCGAGCAGTACTTC.

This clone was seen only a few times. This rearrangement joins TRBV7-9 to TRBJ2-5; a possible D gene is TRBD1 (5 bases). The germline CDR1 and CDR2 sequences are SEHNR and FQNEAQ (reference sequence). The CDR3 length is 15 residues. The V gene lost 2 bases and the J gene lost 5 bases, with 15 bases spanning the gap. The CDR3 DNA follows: TGTGCCAGCAGCTTACTGACAGAACCAGGGGAGACCCAGTACTTC. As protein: CASSLLTEPGETQYF. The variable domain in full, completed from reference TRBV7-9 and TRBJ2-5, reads DTGVSQNPRHKITKRGQNVTFRCDPISEHNRLYWYRQTLGQGPEFLTYFQNEAQLEKSRLLSDRFSAERPKGSFSTLEIQRTEQGDSAMYLCASSLLTEPGETQYFGPGTRLLVL.

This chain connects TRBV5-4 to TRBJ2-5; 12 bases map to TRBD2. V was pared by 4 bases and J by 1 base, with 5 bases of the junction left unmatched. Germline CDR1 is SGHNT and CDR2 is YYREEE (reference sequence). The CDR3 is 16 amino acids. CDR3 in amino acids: CASSPSSGRAQETQYF. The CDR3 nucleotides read TGTGCCAGCAGCCCTTCTAGCGGGAGGGCCCAAGAGACCCAGTACTTC.

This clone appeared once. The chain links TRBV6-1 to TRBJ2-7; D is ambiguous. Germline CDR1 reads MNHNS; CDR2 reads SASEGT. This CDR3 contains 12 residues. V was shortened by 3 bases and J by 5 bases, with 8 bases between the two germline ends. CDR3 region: CASSDEAHEQYF. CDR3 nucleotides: TGTGCCAGCAGTGATGAGGCCCACGAGCAGTACTTC.

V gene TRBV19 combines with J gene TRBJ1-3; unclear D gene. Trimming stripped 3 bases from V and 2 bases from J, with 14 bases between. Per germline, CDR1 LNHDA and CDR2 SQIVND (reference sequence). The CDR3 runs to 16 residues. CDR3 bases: TGTGCCAGTAGTATCCGGGAGTCCACCACTGGAAACACCATATATTTT. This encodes CASSIRESTTGNTIYF.

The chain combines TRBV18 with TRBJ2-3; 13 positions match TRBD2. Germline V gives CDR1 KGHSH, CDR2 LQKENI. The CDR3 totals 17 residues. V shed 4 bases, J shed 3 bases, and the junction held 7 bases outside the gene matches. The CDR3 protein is CASSRWTSGSQTDTQYF. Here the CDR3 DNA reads TGTGCCAGCTCACGATGGACTAGCGGGAGTCAAACAGATACGCAGTATTTT. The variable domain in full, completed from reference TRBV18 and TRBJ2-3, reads NAGVMQNPRHLVRRRGQEARLRCSPMKGHSHVYWYRQLPEEGLKFMVYLQKENIIDESGMPKERFSAEFPKEGPSILRIQQVVRGDSAAYFCASSRWTSGSQTDTQYFGPGTRLTVL.

The chain's CDR3 is CASSPPRDGDTDTQYF. The CDR3 DNA sequence: TGTGCCAGCAGCCCCCCTCGGGATGGGGACACAGATACGCAGTATTTT. The genes are TRBV9 and TRBJ2-3; tentatively, D is TRBD2 (5 bases). The CDR3 runs to 16 residues. The V gene lost 4 bases and the J gene lost 2 bases, with 17 bases spanning the gap. Germline CDR1 is SGDLS and CDR2 is YYNGEE. Variable domain in full (rest from reference TRBV9 and TRBJ2-3): DSGVTQTPKHLITATGQRVTLRCSPRSGDLSVYWYQQSLDQGLQFLIQYYNGEERAKGNILERFSAQQFPDLHSELNLSSLELGDSALYFCASSPPRDGDTDTQYFGPGTRLTVL.

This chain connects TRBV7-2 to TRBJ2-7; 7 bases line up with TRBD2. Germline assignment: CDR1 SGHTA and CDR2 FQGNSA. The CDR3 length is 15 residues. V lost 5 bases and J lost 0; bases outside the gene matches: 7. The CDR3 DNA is TGTGCCAGCAGCCCTAGCGGTCTTAGCTCCTACGAGCAGTACTTC. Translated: CASSPSGLSSYEQYF. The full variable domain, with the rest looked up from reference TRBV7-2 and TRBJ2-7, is GAGVSQSPSNKVTEKGKDVELRCDPISGHTALYWYRQSLGQGLEFLIYFQGNSAPDKSGLPSDRFSAERTGGSVSTLTIQRTQQEDSAVYLCASSPSGLSSYEQYFGPGTRLTVT.

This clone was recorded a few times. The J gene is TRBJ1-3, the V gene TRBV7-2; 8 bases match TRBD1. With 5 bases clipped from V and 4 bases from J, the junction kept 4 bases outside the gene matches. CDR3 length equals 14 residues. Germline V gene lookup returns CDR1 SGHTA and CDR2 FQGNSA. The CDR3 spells CASSPNRGGNTIYF. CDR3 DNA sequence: TGTGCCAGCAGCCCGAACAGGGGGGGAAACACCATATATTTT.

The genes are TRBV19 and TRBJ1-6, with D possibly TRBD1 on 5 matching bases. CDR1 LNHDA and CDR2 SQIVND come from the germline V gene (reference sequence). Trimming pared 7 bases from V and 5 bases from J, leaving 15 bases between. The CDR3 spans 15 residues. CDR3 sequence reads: CASNPRDGDNSPLHF. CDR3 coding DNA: TGTGCCAGTAACCCCCGGGACGGGGATAATTCACCCCTCCACTTT.

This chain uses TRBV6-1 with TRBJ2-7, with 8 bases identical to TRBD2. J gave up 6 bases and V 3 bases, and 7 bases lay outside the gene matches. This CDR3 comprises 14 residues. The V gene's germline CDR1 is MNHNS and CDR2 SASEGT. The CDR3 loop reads CASSEAGGVVEQYF. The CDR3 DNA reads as TGTGCCAGCAGTGAGGCGGGAGGTGTCGTCGAGCAGTACTTC.

CDR3 region: CASSFGTGETQYF. In DNA form, the CDR3 reads TGTGCCAGCAGTTTCGGGACAGGGGAGACCCAGTACTTC. The chain links TRBV12-3 or TRBV12-4 to TRBJ2-5, with TRBD1 matching over 9 bases. J lost 5 bases, V lost 3 bases, and 1 base had no gene match. The CDR3 has 13 residues.

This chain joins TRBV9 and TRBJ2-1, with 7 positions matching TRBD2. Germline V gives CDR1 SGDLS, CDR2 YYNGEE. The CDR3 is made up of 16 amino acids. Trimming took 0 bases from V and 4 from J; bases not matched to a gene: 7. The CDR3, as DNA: TGTGCCAGCAGCGTAGACCCTAGCGGCGGATACAATGAGCAGTTCTTC. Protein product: CASSVDPSGGYNEQFF.

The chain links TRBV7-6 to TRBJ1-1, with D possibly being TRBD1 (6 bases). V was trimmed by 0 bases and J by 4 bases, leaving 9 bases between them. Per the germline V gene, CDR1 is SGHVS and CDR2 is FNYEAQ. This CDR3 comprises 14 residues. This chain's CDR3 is CASSLAQGGTEAFF. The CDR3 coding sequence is TGTGCCAGCAGCTTAGCACAGGGCGGCACTGAAGCTTTCTTT. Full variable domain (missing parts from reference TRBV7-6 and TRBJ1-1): GAGVSQSPRYKVTKRGQDVALRCDPISGHVSLYWYRQALGQGPEFLTYFNYEAQQDKSGLPNDRFSAERPEGSISTLTIQRTEQRDSAMYRCASSLAQGGTEAFFGQGTRLTVV.

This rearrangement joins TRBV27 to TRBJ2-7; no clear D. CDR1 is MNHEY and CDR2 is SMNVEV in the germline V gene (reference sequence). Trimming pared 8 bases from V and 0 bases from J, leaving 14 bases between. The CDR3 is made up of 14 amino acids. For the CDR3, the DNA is TGTGCCAGCTGCCCGGGCCCGAGCTCCTACGAGCAGTACTTC. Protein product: CASCPGPSSYEQYF.

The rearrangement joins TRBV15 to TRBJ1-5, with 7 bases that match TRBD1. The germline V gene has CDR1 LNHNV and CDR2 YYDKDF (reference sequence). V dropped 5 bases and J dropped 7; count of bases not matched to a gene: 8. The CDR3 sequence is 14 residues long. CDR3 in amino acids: CATSVQGSFQPQHF. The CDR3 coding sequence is TGTGCCACCAGCGTACAGGGGAGCTTCCAGCCCCAGCATTTT.